This T cell receptor (beta chain) was captured by sequencing in a study of blood T cell repertoires in COVID-19. Study summary: Material from acute and convalescent COVID-19 was sourced from the United States, Italy and Spain. The analysed material was cDNA or gDNA that came from T cells, B-cell-depleted T cells, or PBMCs.

This clone was seen only once. Germline V CDR1 and CDR2: SGDLS, YYNGEE. V shed 3 bases and J shed 3 bases, with 15 bases lying between them. This CDR3 region has 16 residues. In the authors' workflow: The authors estimated nucleated cell counts from reference gene primer amplification. Method: immunoSEQ multiplex PCR; TCRdb's copy keeps in-frame clones and lacks some. The V and J calls and clone size come from that table; D and trimming were worked out from the DNA. The table lists roughly 350,000 clones, approximately 81% of them singletons. The TCR sequence derives from a woman aged 18-29 years with acute or convalescent COVID-19. This rearrangement joins TRBV9 to TRBJ1-4; D is ambiguous. Material for sequencing was peripheral blood. CDR3 DNA sequence: TGTGCCAGCAGCGCCGGATCGGGAGGAGCTAATGAAAAACTGTTTTTT. Its protein is CASSAGSGGANEKLFF.